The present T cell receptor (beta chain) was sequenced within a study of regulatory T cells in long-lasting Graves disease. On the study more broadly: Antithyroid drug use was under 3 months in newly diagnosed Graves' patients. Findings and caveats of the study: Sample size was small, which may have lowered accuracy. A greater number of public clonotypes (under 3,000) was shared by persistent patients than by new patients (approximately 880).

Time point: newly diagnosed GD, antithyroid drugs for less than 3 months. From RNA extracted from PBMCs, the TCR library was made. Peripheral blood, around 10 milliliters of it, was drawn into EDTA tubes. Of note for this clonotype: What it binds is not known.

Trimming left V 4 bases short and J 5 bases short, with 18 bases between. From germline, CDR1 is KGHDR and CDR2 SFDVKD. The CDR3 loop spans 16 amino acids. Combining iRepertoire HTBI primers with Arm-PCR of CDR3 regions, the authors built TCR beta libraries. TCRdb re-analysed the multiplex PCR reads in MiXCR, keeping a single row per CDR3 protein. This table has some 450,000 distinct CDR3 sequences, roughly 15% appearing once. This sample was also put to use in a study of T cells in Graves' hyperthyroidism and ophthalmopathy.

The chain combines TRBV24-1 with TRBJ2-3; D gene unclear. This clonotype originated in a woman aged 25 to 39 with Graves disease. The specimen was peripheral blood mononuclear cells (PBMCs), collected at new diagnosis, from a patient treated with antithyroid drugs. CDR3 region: CATSDQNRDTQDTQYF. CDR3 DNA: TGTGCCACCAGTGACCAAAACCGCGACACACAAGATACGCAGTATTTT.